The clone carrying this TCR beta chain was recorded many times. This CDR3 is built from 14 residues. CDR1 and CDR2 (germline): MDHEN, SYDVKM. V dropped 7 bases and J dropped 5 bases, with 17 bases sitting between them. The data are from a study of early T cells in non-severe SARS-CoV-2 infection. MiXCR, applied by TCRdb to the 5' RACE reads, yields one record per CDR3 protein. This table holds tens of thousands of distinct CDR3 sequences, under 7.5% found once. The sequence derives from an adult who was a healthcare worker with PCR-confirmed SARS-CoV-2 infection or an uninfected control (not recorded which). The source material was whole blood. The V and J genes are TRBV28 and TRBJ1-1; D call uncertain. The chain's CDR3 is CASKPSWGGTEAFF. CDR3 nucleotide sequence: TGTGCCAGCAAACCTTCATGGGGAGGGACTGAAGCTTTCTTT. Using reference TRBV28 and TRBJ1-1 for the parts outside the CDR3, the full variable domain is DVKVTQSSRYLVKRTGEKVFLECVQDMDHENMFWYRQDPGLGLRLIYFSYDVKMKEKGDIPEGYSVSREKKERFSLILESASTNQTSMYLCASKPSWGGTEAFFGQGTRLTVV.